This is a list of T cell receptor beta chains from one sample in a study of cytomegalovirus exposure and HLA in healthy donors. Assay: immunoSEQ multiplex PCR; the TCRdb copy retains only in-frame clones and omits some. The sample lists about 120,000 clones, roughly 76% seen once, with about 2% in the top ten. The sequenced sample was PBMCs. The source of these receptors is a man aged 25 to 40 in good health and CMV-seronegative. The CDR3 runs from the conserved cysteine through the conserved F or W.

j_call v_call cdr3_aa
TRBJ2-7 TRBV9 CASSVGQNSYEQYF
TRBJ2-5 TRBV7-9 CASRATGGRETQYF
TRBJ2-1 TRBV28 CASSSRRRLWGGNEQFF
TRBJ1-5 TRBV2 CASSEGRGQPQHF
TRBJ1-4 TRBV28 CASSFQDRREKLFF
TRBJ1-5 TRBV10-3 CAIGQGNQPQHF
TRBJ1-2 TRBV7-2 CASSPRGGFGYTF
TRBJ2-7 TRBV7-8 CASSFYRTGPYEQYF
TRBJ2-3 TRBV28 CASRGPGLSQYF
TRBJ2-7 TRBV5-1 CASSRGTSGGEQYF